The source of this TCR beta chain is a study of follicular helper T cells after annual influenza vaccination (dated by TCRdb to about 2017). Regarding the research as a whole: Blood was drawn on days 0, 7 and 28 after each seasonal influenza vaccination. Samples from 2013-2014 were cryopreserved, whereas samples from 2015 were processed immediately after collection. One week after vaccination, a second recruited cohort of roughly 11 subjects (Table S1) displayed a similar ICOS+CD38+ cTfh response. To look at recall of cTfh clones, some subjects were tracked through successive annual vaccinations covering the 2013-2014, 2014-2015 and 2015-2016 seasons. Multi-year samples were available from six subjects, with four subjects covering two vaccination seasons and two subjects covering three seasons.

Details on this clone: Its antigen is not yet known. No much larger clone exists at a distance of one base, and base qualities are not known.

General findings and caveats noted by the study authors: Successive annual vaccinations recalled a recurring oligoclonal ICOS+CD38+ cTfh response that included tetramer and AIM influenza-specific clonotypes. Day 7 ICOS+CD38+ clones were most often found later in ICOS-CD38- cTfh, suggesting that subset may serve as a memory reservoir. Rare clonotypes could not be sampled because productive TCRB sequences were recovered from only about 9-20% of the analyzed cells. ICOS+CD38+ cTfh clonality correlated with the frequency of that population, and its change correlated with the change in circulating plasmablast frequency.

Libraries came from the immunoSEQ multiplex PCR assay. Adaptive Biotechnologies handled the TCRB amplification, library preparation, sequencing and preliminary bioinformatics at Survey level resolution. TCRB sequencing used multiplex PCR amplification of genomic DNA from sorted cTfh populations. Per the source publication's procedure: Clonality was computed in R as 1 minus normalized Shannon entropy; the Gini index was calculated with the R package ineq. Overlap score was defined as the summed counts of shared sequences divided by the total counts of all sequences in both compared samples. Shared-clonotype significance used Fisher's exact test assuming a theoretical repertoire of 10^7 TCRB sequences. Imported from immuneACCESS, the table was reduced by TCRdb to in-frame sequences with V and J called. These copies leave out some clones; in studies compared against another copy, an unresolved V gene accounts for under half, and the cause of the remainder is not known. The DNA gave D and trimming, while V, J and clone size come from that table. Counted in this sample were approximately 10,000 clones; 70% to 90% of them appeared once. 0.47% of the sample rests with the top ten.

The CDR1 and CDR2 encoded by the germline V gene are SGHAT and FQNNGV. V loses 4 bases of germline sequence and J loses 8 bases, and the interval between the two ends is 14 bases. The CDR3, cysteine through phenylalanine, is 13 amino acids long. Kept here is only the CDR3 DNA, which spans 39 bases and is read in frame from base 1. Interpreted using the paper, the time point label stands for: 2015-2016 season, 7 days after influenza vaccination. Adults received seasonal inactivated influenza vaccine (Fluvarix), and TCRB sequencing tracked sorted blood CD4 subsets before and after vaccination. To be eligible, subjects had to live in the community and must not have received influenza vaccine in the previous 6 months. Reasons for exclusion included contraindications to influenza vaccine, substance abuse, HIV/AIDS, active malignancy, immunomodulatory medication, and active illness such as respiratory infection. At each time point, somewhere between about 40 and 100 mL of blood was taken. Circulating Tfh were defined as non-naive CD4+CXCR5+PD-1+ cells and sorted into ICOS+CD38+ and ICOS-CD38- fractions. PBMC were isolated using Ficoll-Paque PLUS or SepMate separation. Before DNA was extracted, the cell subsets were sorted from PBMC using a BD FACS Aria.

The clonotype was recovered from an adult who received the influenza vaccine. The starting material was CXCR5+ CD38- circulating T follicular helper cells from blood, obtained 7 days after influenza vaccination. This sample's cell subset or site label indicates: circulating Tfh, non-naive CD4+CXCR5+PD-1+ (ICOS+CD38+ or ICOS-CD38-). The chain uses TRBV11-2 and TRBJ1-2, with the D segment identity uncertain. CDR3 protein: CASSSTPESGYTF. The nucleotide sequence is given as TGTGCCAGCAGCTCTACCCCCGAATCCGGCTACACCTTC.